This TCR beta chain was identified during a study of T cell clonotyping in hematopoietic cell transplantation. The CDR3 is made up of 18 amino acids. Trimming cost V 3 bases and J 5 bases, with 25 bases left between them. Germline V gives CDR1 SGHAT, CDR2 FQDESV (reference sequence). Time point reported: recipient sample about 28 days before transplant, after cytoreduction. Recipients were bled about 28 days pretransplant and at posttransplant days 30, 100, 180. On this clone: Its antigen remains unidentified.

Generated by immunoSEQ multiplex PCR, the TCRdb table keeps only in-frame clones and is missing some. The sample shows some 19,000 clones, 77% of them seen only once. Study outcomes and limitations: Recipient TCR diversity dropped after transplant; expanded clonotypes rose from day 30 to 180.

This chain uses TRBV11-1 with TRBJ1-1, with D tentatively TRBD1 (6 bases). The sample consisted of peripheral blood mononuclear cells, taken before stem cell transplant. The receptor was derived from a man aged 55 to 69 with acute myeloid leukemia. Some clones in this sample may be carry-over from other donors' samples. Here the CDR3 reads CASSFGRGLREGGTEAFF. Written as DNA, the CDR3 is TGTGCCAGCAGCTTTGGTCGTGGACTAAGAGAGGGGGGAACTGAAGCTTTCTTT.